The 30 T cell receptor beta chains reported below all come from one sample, sequenced in a study of CD4 T cells in lung cancer. At least 3 cm from the malignant lesion, non-adjacent lung tissue was taken from the same resection. Profiling relied on immunoSEQ multiplex PCR, and the TCRdb table lists in-frame clones only, not all of them. The table includes more than 9,000 clones, 50% to 80% detected once. Sequencing was done on a sample of normal lung tissue taken away from the tumor. The source of these receptors is a man in his sixties with non-small cell lung cancer.

The J gene is TRBJ1-4, the V gene TRBV27, with a weak D call TRBD1 (5 bases). CDR3 length equals 19 residues. CDR1 and CDR2 (germline): MNHEY, SMNVEV (reference sequence). The V gene lost 0 bases and the J gene lost 4 bases, with 21 bases spanning the gap. The CDR3 region has the DNA TGTGCCAGCAGTTTATCGGGGAGCGGGACGGACCACTTTAATGAAAAACTGTTTTTT. Its translation: CASSLSGSGTDHFNEKLFF. The entire variable domain, with the rest obtained from reference TRBV27 and TRBJ1-4, is as follows: EAQVTQNPRYLITVTGKKLTVTCSQNMNHEYMSWYRQDPGLGLRQIYYSMNVEVTDKGDVPEGYKVSRKEKRNFPLILESPSPNQTSLYFCASSLSGSGTDHFNEKLFFGSGTQLSVL.

This chain links TRBV5-6 with TRBJ2-3, with a weak D call TRBD1 (5 bases). Trimming took 4 bases from V and 1 from J, leaving 13 bases between them. The CDR3 sequence is 15 residues long. Per germline, CDR1 SGHDT and CDR2 YYEEEE. CDR3 protein: CASSKGSVGTDTQYF. The CDR3 region has the DNA TGTGCCAGCAGCAAGGGGTCGGTCGGCACAGATACGCAGTATTTT. Full variable domain (outside the CDR3, taken from reference TRBV5-6 and TRBJ2-3): DAGVTQSPTHLIKTRGQQVTLRCSPKSGHDTVSWYQQALGQGPQFIFQYYEEEERQRGNFPDRFSGHQFPNYSSELNVNALLLGDSALYLCASSKGSVGTDTQYFGPGTRLTVL.

The gene calls are TRBV7-9 and TRBJ2-6, with 7 bases lining up with TRBD2. Per the germline V gene, CDR1 is SEHNR and CDR2 is FQNEAQ (reference sequence). After removal of 3 bases from V and 7 bases from J, the junction contained 6 bases not matched to a gene. The CDR3 covers 15 residues. The CDR3 nucleotides are TGTGCCAGCAGCTTGACAGCGGGGAGAGCCAACGTCCTGACTTTC. It is translated as CASSLTAGRANVLTF. The full variable domain, rest sourced from reference TRBV7-9 and TRBJ2-6, is DTGVSQNPRHKITKRGQNVTFRCDPISEHNRLYWYRQTLGQGPEFLTYFQNEAQLEKSRLLSDRFSAERPKGSFSTLEIQRTEQGDSAMYLCASSLTAGRANVLTFGAGSRLTVL.

The rearrangement links TRBV6-1 to TRBJ2-7, with 7 bases matching TRBD1. CDR1 and CDR2 from the germline V gene are MNHNS and SASEGT. The CDR3 length is 14 residues. The junction had 5 bases not matched to a gene; V was cut back by 4 bases and J by 2 bases. The CDR3 is CASSARDSTYEQYF. The CDR3 DNA is TGTGCCAGCAGTGCCCGGGACAGTACCTACGAGCAGTACTTC.

V and J are TRBV19 and TRBJ1-1; no clear D gene. V lost 4 bases and J 1 base, leaving 7 bases between the germline ends. Looked up from germline, CDR1 is LNHDA and CDR2 is SQIVND (reference sequence). The CDR3 is made up of 13 amino acids. Here the CDR3 reads CASSSTGNTEAFF. DNA of the CDR3: TGTGCCAGTAGTAGCACCGGGAACACTGAAGCTTTCTTT. Looking up the rest from reference TRBV19 and TRBJ1-1 gives the full variable domain: DGGITQSPKYLFRKEGQNVTLSCEQNLNHDAMYWYRQDPGQGLRLIYYSQIVNDFQKGDIAEGYSVSREKKESFPLTVTSAQKNPTAFYLCASSSTGNTEAFFGQGTRLTVV.

The chain has TRBV7-9 and TRBJ2-3, with no clear D. The germline CDR1 and CDR2 sequences are SEHNR and FQNEAQ (reference sequence). The CDR3 runs 12 residues. With 6 bases removed from V and 2 bases from J, the gap between germline ends came to 6 bases. CDR3 residues: CASSYNTDTQYF. Written as DNA, the CDR3 is TGTGCCAGCAGTTACAACACAGATACGCAGTATTTT.

This clone was detected once. J is TRBJ2-7 and V is TRBV5-1, with D possibly being TRBD1 (6 bases). The V end was cut by 4 bases, the J end by 4 bases, with 18 bases between. Germline V lookup: CDR1 SGHRS, CDR2 YFSETQ. The CDR3 is made up of 15 amino acids. The DNA of the CDR3 is TGCGCCAGCAGCATTGCCCCGGGACATCAGTACGAGCAGTACGTC. Amino acids: CASSIAPGHQYEQYV.

The chain recombines TRBV9 with TRBJ2-1, with D possibly matching TRBD2 (6 bases). The CDR3 length is 14 residues. The V and J ends lost 2 bases and 5 bases respectively, with 11 bases between them. Germline CDR1 and CDR2: SGDLS and YYNGEE. As DNA, the CDR3 is TGTGCCAGCAGCGTGGCGGGATTCAACAATGAGCAGTTCTTC. Amino acid sequence: CASSVAGFNNEQFF.

The chain carries TRBV9 and TRBJ2-7; D perhaps matches TRBD2 (6 bases). The germline V gene encodes CDR1 SGDLS and CDR2 YYNGEE. The CDR3 consists of 12 residues. V lost 5 bases and J lost 3, with 9 bases in between. The CDR3 here is CASSAGGYEQYF. The CDR3 DNA reads TGTGCCAGCAGTGCCGGGGGCTACGAGCAGTACTTC.

The CDR3 loop is CASSPGQGAPGANVLTF. CDR3 in DNA: TGTGCCAGCAGTCCGGGACAGGGAGCTCCTGGGGCCAACGTCCTGACTTTC. This chain links TRBV27 with TRBJ2-6, with 9 nucleotides matching TRBD1. The trim removed 5 bases at V and 2 bases at J, leaving 7 bases unmatched. Germline lookup yields CDR1 MNHEY and CDR2 SMNVEV (reference sequence). The CDR3 loop spans 17 amino acids.

In this sample, this clone turned up a few times. The chain recombines TRBV14 with TRBJ1-2; D may be TRBD1 (5 bases). Germline V CDR1 and CDR2: SGHDN, FVKESK. The CDR3 is made up of 14 amino acids. V was trimmed by 1 base and J by 8 bases, leaving 14 bases between them. CDR3 sequence (DNA): TGTGCCAGCAGCCAAGCCGGGACGGGGGTAGGCTACACCTTC. The encoded protein is CASSQAGTGVGYTF.

This clone has more than one count but fewer than ten. The chain uses TRBV5-1 and TRBJ2-1, with TRBD2 matching 13 bases. The germline V gene encodes CDR1 SGHRS and CDR2 YFSETQ. The CDR3 has 15 residues. Trimming at V came to 4 bases and at J to 7 bases, leaving 5 bases not matched to a gene. CDR3 bases: TGCGCCAGCAGCAGGACTAGCGGGAGTACTAATGAGCAGTTCTTC. It codes for CASSRTSGSTNEQFF. The variable domain in full, with the rest retrieved from reference TRBV5-1 and TRBJ2-1, is KAGVTQTPRYLIKTRGQQVTLSCSPISGHRSVSWYQQTPGQGLQFLFEYFSETQRNKGNFPGRFSGRQFSNSRSEMNVSTLELGDSALYLCASSRTSGSTNEQFFGPGTRLTVL.

The rearrangement uses TRBV5-4 and TRBJ2-5; the D gene is possibly TRBD1 (5 bases). Germline values: CDR1 SGHNT, CDR2 YYREEE (reference sequence). CDR3 length: 13 amino acids. Trimming removed 0 bases from V and 5 bases from J, with 8 bases in between. This chain's CDR3 is CASSLDRRETQYF. The CDR3 coding sequence is TGTGCCAGCAGCTTGGACAGGCGGGAGACCCAGTACTTC.

This clone was observed a handful of times. The V call is TRBV7-3, the J call TRBJ2-4; 8 bases map to TRBD1. The CDR3 totals 16 residues. The germline V gene encodes CDR1 SGHTA and CDR2 FQGTGA. V trimming: 5 bases; J trimming: 2 bases; junction bases outside the gene matches: 8. CDR3 sequence: CASSPRTGSSKNIQYF. The CDR3 nucleotides are TGTGCCAGCAGCCCACGGACAGGGTCGTCCAAAAACATTCAGTACTTC.

The chain recombines TRBV28 with TRBJ2-7, with 15 bases that match TRBD2. The trim removed 6 bases at V and 7 bases at J, leaving 4 bases unmatched. CDR1 is MDHEN, CDR2 SYDVKM, per germline. The CDR3 runs to 14 residues. The CDR3 protein is CASRLGLAGGEQYF. Here the CDR3 DNA reads TGTGCCAGCAGGCTGGGACTAGCGGGAGGAGAGCAGTACTTC.

V is TRBV21-1 and J is TRBJ2-3; the table names TRBD2, a call not compared with the DNA. TRBV21-1 is an annotated pseudogene. This CDR3 has 12 amino acids. The CDR3 is CASRTPGLAQYF. The CDR3 nucleotides are TGTGCCAGCCGAACGCCGGGACTAGCGCAGTATTTT.

The V gene is TRBV5-6, the J gene TRBJ2-5; D perhaps matches TRBD2 (5 bases). CDR3 length: 15 residues. Germline V gives CDR1 SGHDT, CDR2 YYEEEE. The V end lost 4 bases, the J end lost 7 bases, and 20 bases lay between the germline ends. This CDR3 reads CASSPSDGKRGTQYF. The DNA of the CDR3 is TGTGCCAGCAGCCCGTCGGACGGGAAACGGGGGACCCAGTACTTC.

This chain links TRBV4-1 with TRBJ1-1, with 12 bases that match TRBD1. CDR3 length: 15 amino acids. The J segment lost 6 bases and the V segment lost 4 bases, leaving 6 bases of the junction unmatched. CDR1 MGHRA and CDR2 YSYEKL come from the germline V gene. The CDR3 DNA reads TGCGCCAGCAGCCCCTCCGGGACAGGGGGCCCTGAAGCTTTCTTT. The encoded protein is CASSPSGTGGPEAFF.

The genes are TRBV5-5 and TRBJ1-5; no reliable D call. This CDR3 region has 14 residues. Germline V gene data show CDR1 as SGHKS and CDR2 as YYEKEE (reference sequence). With 0 bases removed from V and 7 bases from J, the gap between germline ends came to 11 bases. The CDR3 DNA reads TGTGCCAGCAGCTTGGGACTTAAGGAACAGCCCCAGCATTTT. Its protein is CASSLGLKEQPQHF. Combining the CDR3 with reference TRBV5-5 and TRBJ1-5 gives the whole variable domain DAGVTQSPTHLIKTRGQQVTLRCSPISGHKSVSWYQQVLGQGPQFIFQYYEKEERGRGNFPDRFSARQFPNYSSELNVNALLLGDSALYLCASSLGLKEQPQHFGDGTRLSIL.

The chain is built from TRBV15 and TRBJ2-7, with 8 bases that match TRBD2. This CDR3 is built from 16 residues. Germline-derived CDR1 and CDR2 are LNHNV and YYDKDF (reference sequence). The ends lost 2 bases at V and 1 base at J; junction bases unmatched: 7. The CDR3 region has the DNA TGTGCCACCAGCAGAATGAGCGGGAGAGGGTCCTACGAGCAGTACTTC. This codes for CATSRMSGRGSYEQYF.

The chain has TRBV6-4 and TRBJ2-7; 7 bases line up with TRBD2. The J segment lost 4 bases and the V segment lost 0 bases, leaving 6 bases of the junction unmatched. Germline CDR1 and CDR2: MRHNA and SNTAGT. The CDR3 covers 15 residues. The CDR3 sequence: CASSDSAGEHYEQYV. As DNA, the CDR3 is TGTGCCAGCAGTGACTCGGCGGGAGAACATTACGAGCAGTACGTC.

J is TRBJ1-4 and V is TRBV18; TRBD1 might be the D (5 bases). V was trimmed by 0 bases and J by 3 bases, leaving 11 bases between them. Germline V gene sequence: CDR1 KGHSH, CDR2 LQKENI. This CDR3 is built from 16 residues. The CDR3 spells CASSPPVQDPNEKLFF. DNA for the CDR3: TGTGCCAGCTCACCACCAGTACAGGACCCTAATGAAAAACTGTTTTTT.

This chain links TRBV5-4 with TRBJ2-7; D is possibly TRBD1 (6 bases). There are 13 residues in the CDR3. Per the germline V gene, CDR1 is SGHNT and CDR2 is YYREEE (reference sequence). Between the trimmed V and J ends, which lost 4 bases and 3 bases, there was a span of 11 bases. The CDR3 bases are TGTGCCAGCAGCCCGGACAGAATCTACGAGCAGTACTTC. It specifies CASSPDRIYEQYF. The complete variable domain, with remaining parts taken from reference TRBV5-4 and TRBJ2-7, reads ETGVTQSPTHLIKTRGQQVTLRCSSQSGHNTVSWYQQALGQGPQFIFQYYREEENGRGNFPPRFSGLQFPNYSSELNVNALELDDSALYLCASSPDRIYEQYFGPGTRLTVT.

Here the CDR3 reads CASGPRVETQYF. CDR3 in DNA: TGTGCTAGTGGTCCCAGGGTAGAGACCCAGTACTTC. The J gene is TRBJ2-5, the V gene TRBV12-5; weak D call: TRBD1 (5 bases). Germline V gene sequence: CDR1 LGHNT, CDR2 FRNRAP. This CDR3 spans 12 amino acids. V lost 5 bases, J lost 4 bases, and 8 bases lay in between.

The genes are TRBV7-8 and TRBJ2-7, with 10 nucleotides matching TRBD2. CDR3 length equals 16 residues. Germline assignment: CDR1 SGHVS and CDR2 FQNEAQ. The J segment lost 3 bases and the V segment lost 3 bases, leaving 8 bases of the junction unmatched. CDR3 sequence: CASSFLAGDSVYEQYV. The DNA of the CDR3 is TGTGCCAGCAGCTTCCTAGCGGGAGACTCGGTCTACGAGCAGTACGTC.

V and J are TRBV20-1 and TRBJ2-5, with no clear D. CDR1 is DFQATT, CDR2 SNEGSKA, per germline (reference sequence). The V end was cut by 3 bases, the J end by 5 bases, with 7 bases between. The CDR3 loop spans 11 amino acids. In DNA, the CDR3 is TGCAGTGCTAGCCCCAGGGAGACCCAGTACTTC. Translated: CSASPRETQYF.

This chain joins TRBV5-8 and TRBJ2-5; 13 positions agree with TRBD2. The V gene's germline CDR1 is SGHTS and CDR2 YDEGEE. This CDR3 is 16 amino acids long. V was pared by 4 bases and J by 1 base, with 4 bases of the junction left unmatched. CDR3: CASSMGTSGIQETQYF. CDR3 in DNA: TGTGCCAGCAGCATGGGGACTAGCGGGATCCAAGAGACCCAGTACTTC.

This rearrangement joins TRBV6-6 to TRBJ2-5; 9 positions agree with TRBD1. Germline V CDR1 and CDR2: MNHNY, SVGAGI (reference sequence). This CDR3 comprises 16 residues. Germline trimming cut 0 bases from V and 4 bases from J; bases unmatched to any gene: 6. CDR3 DNA: TGTGCCAGCAGTTACTCCGGACAGGGGCTCCTAGAGACCCAGTACTTC. Protein sequence: CASSYSGQGLLETQYF.

Here the CDR3 reads CASSFLAGVIYNEQFF. CDR3 nucleotides: TGTGCCAGCAGCTTCTTGGCGGGAGTAATTTACAATGAGCAGTTCTTC. J is TRBJ2-1 and V is TRBV7-8; 7 bases are a match to TRBD2. This CDR3 is 16 amino acids long. Germline V gene lookup returns CDR1 SGHVS and CDR2 FQNEAQ. Unmatched junction bases numbered 9, after V lost 3 bases and J lost 4 bases.

The rearrangement uses TRBV28 and TRBJ1-4, with 8 bases lining up with TRBD1. This CDR3 contains 14 residues. J gave up 7 bases and V 10 bases, and 11 bases lay outside the gene matches. Germline assignment: CDR1 MDHEN and CDR2 SYDVKM. In DNA form, the CDR3 reads TGTGCCACCAAGCCCCAGGGGGCCTCTGAAAAACTGTTTTTT. It translates to CATKPQGASEKLFF.